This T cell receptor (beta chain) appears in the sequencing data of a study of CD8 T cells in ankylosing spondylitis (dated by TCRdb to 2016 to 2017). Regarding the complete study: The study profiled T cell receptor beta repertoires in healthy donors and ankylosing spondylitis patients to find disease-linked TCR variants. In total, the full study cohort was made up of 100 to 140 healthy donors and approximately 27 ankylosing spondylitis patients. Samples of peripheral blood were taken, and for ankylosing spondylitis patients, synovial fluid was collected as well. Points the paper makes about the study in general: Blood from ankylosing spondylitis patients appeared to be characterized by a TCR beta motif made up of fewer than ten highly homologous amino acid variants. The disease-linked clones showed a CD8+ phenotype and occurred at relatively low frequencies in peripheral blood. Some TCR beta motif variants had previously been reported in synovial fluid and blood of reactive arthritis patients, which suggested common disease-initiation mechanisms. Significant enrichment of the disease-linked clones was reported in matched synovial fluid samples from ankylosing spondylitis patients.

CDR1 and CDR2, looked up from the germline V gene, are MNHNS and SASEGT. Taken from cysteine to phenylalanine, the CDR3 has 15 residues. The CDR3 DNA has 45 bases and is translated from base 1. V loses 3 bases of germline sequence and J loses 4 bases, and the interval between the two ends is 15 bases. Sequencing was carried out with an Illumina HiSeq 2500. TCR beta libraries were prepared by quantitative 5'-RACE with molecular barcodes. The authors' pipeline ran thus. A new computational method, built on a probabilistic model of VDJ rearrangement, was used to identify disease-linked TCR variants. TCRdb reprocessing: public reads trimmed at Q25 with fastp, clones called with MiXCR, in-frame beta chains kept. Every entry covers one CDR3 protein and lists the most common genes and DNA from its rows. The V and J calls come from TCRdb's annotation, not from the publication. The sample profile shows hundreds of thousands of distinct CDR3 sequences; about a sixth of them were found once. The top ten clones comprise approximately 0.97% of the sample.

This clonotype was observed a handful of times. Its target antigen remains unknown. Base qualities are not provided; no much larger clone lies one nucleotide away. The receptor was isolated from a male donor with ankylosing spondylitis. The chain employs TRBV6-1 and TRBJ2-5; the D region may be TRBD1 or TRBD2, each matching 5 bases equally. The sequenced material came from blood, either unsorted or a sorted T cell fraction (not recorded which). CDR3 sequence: CASSDPPRGRETQYF. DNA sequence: TGTGCCAGCAGTGACCCTCCGAGGGGCAGAGAGACCCAGTACTTC.